This T cell receptor beta chain came from a study of blood T cell repertoires in COVID-19. Whole-study context: COVID-19 samples collected from the United States, Italy and Spain covered acute and convalescent phases.

TCRdb keeps only in-frame clones here, not all; method: immunoSEQ multiplex PCR. Among almost 500,000 clones, roughly nine tenths were seen once, and the ten largest hold around 8%. This CDR3 has 15 residues. The germline V gene encodes CDR1 SNHLY and CDR2 FYNNEI. Trimming took 4 bases from V and 0 from J, leaving 10 bases between them. Material: PBMCs or T cells enriched from blood (not recorded which). The sequence came from a woman aged 55-69 years who had recovered from COVID-19. The V and J genes are TRBV2 and TRBJ1-3; D call uncertain. The CDR3 coding sequence is TGTGCCAGCAGTGGAGGAGTCGTCTCTGGAAACACCATATATTTT. Its translation is CASSGGVVSGNTIYF.